Below are 19 T cell receptor beta chains sequenced from a single sample in a study of blood T cell repertoires in COVID-19. The table came from immunoSEQ multiplex PCR; TCRdb's copy has only in-frame clones and leaves some out. The top ten clones hold under 3.5% of a sample with fewer than 450,000 clones, around 90% of them seen once. Sequencing was done on a sample of peripheral blood. The receptors derive from a woman younger than 35 who had recovered from COVID-19.

V usage is TRBV6-4 and J usage is TRBJ2-3; TRBD1 might be the D (6 bases). V lost 2 bases to trimming and J lost 3 bases, with 9 bases between them. The CDR3 totals 14 residues. CDR1 MRHNA and CDR2 SNTAGT come from the germline V gene. CDR3 loop: CASSDRGQTDTQYF. In DNA, the CDR3 is TGTGCCAGCAGTGACCGAGGACAGACAGATACGCAGTATTTT.

V and J are TRBV5-5 and TRBJ1-5; D unclear. This CDR3 has 15 residues. The germline V gene encodes CDR1 SGHKS and CDR2 YYEKEE (reference sequence). V dropped 0 bases and J dropped 2 bases, with 9 bases sitting between them. In nucleotides, the CDR3 is TGTGCCAGCAGCTTGGGAGAGGGAGGCAATCAGCCCCAGCATTTT. Protein sequence: CASSLGEGGNQPQHF.

This chain links TRBV25-1 with TRBJ1-5; 10 bases match TRBD1. The CDR3 is made up of 16 amino acids. J lost 0 bases, V lost 8 bases, and 7 bases had no gene match. CDR1 and CDR2 from the germline V gene are MGHDK and SYGVNS. DNA of the CDR3: TGTGCCAGCTCTGGGACAGGGGACAATAGCAATCAGCCCCAGCATTTT. Translation: CASSGTGDNSNQPQHF.

The V gene is TRBV6-1, the J gene TRBJ1-5; D is ambiguous. The V end lost 3 bases, the J end lost 2 bases, and 14 bases lay between the germline ends. CDR3 size: 16 residues. Germline V gene data show CDR1 as MNHNS and CDR2 as SASEGT. CDR3 sequence reads: CASSDVARRGNQPQHF. CDR3 in DNA: TGTGCCAGCAGTGATGTGGCCAGGCGGGGCAATCAGCCCCAGCATTTT.

The V and J genes are TRBV29-1 and TRBJ2-6, with 7 bases that match TRBD1. The CDR3 runs 16 residues. Germline loops: CDR1 SQVTM, CDR2 ANQGSEA. The J segment lost 0 bases and the V segment lost 3 bases, leaving 5 bases of the junction unmatched. CDR3 nucleotide sequence: TGCAGCGTTGAGGGGTCAGGGGGCTCTGGGGCCAACGTCCTGACTTTC. This gives the protein CSVEGSGGSGANVLTF.

The V and J genes are TRBV15 and TRBJ1-2; 7 nucleotides agree with TRBD1. This CDR3 has 14 residues. Germline lookup yields CDR1 LNHNV and CDR2 YYDKDF (reference sequence). The junction had 6 bases not matched to a gene; V was cut back by 0 bases and J by 8 bases. This chain's CDR3 is CATSRDPRGVGYTF. The CDR3 nucleotides are TGTGCCACCAGCAGAGACCCCAGGGGGGTCGGCTACACCTTC.

The chain combines TRBV30 with TRBJ1-5; no firm D call. This CDR3 is 12 amino acids long. Deletions cut 2 bases from V and 2 bases from J, with 4 bases between. Germline V gene sequence: CDR1 GTSNPN, CDR2 SVGIG (reference sequence). In DNA form, the CDR3 reads TGTGCCTGGAGTCGGGGCAATCAGCCCCAGCATTTT. Its protein is CAWSRGNQPQHF. The full variable domain, rest sourced from reference TRBV30 and TRBJ1-5, is SQTIHQWPATLVQPVGSPLSLECTVEGTSNPNLYWYRQAAGRGLQLLFYSVGIGQISSEVPQNLSASRPQDRQFILSSKKLLLSDSGFYLCAWSRGNQPQHFGDGTRLSIL.

V and J are TRBV18 and TRBJ2-7, with D unclear. The CDR3 is made up of 14 amino acids. Trimming shortened V by 6 bases and J by 0 bases, and 12 bases separated the two germline ends. From germline, CDR1 is KGHSH and CDR2 LQKENI. The CDR3 region is CASSQASSSYEQYV. Written as DNA, the CDR3 is TGTGCCAGCTCGCAGGCTTCGAGCTCCTACGAGCAGTACGTC.

This chain uses TRBV30 with TRBJ2-1, with 14 bases matching TRBD2. The CDR3 totals 18 residues. CDR1 GTSNPN and CDR2 SVGIG come from the germline V gene (reference sequence). The V segment lost 3 bases and the J segment 1 base; nucleotides outside the gene matches: 8. The CDR3 is CAWRGTSGRLMSYNEQFF. The CDR3 coding sequence is TGTGCCTGGAGGGGGACTAGCGGGAGATTAATGTCCTACAATGAGCAGTTCTTC.

This clone was seen a handful of times. V usage is TRBV6-5 and J usage is TRBJ1-5; D gene unclear. The CDR3 length is 14 residues. V was cut by 2 bases and J by 6 bases, with 11 bases left in between. CDR1 and CDR2 (germline): MNHEY, SVGAGI. The CDR3 region has the DNA TGTGCCAGCAGTTACAGAGGGTTTGGTCAGCCCCAGCATTTT. Translated: CASSYRGFGQPQHF.

The rearrangement joins TRBV19 to TRBJ1-2, with unresolved D. This CDR3 spans 11 amino acids. V was pared by 5 bases and J by 4 bases, with 5 bases between. Germline V CDR1 and CDR2: LNHDA, SQIVND (reference sequence). CDR3: CASSSIYGYTF. For the CDR3, the DNA is TGTGCCAGTAGTTCTATCTATGGCTACACCTTC.

The chain joins TRBV6-5 to TRBJ1-2, with 12 bases aligning to TRBD1. The CDR3 consists of 14 residues. The trim removed 8 bases at V and 6 bases at J, leaving 7 bases unmatched. The germline CDR1 and CDR2 sequences are MNHEY and SVGAGI. Here the CDR3 DNA reads TGTGCCAGCGGCCGGGACAGGGGGCTCCATGGCTACACCTTC. Amino acid sequence: CASGRDRGLHGYTF.

This rearrangement joins TRBV4-1 to TRBJ1-1; TRBD1 agrees at 7 bases. V trimming: 0 bases; J trimming: 8 bases; junction bases outside the gene matches: 12. Germline CDR1 MGHRA, CDR2 YSYEKL. The CDR3 runs to 16 residues. CDR3 sequence: CASSQEKPRTGREAFF. The DNA of the CDR3 is TGCGCCAGCAGCCAAGAGAAACCTAGGACAGGTCGGGAAGCTTTCTTT.

CDR3 residues: CASSASPGSGYTF. The CDR3 region has the DNA TGTGCCAGCAGTGCGTCCCCGGGGTCGGGCTACACCTTC. The V and J genes are TRBV12-3 or TRBV12-4 and TRBJ1-2; unclear D gene. This CDR3 spans 13 amino acids. V dropped 5 bases and J dropped 8 bases, with 15 bases sitting between them.

J is TRBJ1-1 and V is TRBV9, with TRBD1 matching over 8 bases. This CDR3 spans 14 amino acids. CDR1 is SGDLS, CDR2 YYNGEE, per germline. The trim removed 4 bases at V and 11 bases at J, leaving 13 bases unmatched. CDR3 loop: CASSPPGTGRYAFF. The CDR3 DNA follows: TGTGCCAGCAGCCCGCCTGGGACAGGACGTTATGCTTTCTTT.

CDR3: CASSPVGGPQPQHF. CDR3 in DNA: TGTGCCAGCTCACCAGTCGGGGGGCCTCAGCCCCAGCATTTT. The chain employs TRBV18 and TRBJ1-5, with D perhaps TRBD1 (6 bases). The CDR3 is 14 amino acids. The V end lost 2 bases, the J end lost 6 bases, and 11 bases lay between the germline ends. Per the germline V gene, CDR1 is KGHSH and CDR2 is LQKENI.

The V call is TRBV2, the J call TRBJ2-7; TRBD2 agrees at 7 bases. The V and J ends lost 8 bases and 0 bases, in that order; junction bases with no gene match: 4. This CDR3 spans 13 amino acids. CDR1 is SNHLY and CDR2 is FYNNEI in the germline V gene. As DNA, the CDR3 is TGTGCCAGCGGGAGGGAGAGCTCCTACGAGCAGTACGTC. This gives the protein CASGRESSYEQYV.

This clone was detected a few times. The J gene is TRBJ2-2, the V gene TRBV2; D might be TRBD2 (6 bases). V gave up 2 bases and J gave up 5 bases, with 9 bases separating them. Germline V gene sequence: CDR1 SNHLY, CDR2 FYNNEI. The CDR3 runs to 14 residues. DNA for the CDR3: TGTGCCAGCAGTGAACGGGGGAGGACCGGGGAGCTGTTTTTT. It codes for CASSERGRTGELFF.

The chain recombines TRBV11-3 with TRBJ2-2; 11 bases match TRBD2. Germline trimming cut 1 base from V and 8 bases from J; bases unmatched to any gene: 15. Germline CDR1 is SGHNT and CDR2 is YENEEA. This CDR3 has 19 residues. The CDR3 sequence: CASSLVPITITSGSGELFF. The DNA for the CDR3 is TGTGCCAGCAGCTTAGTCCCCATAACGATTACTAGCGGGAGTGGGGAGCTGTTTTTT.